This T cell receptor (beta chain) derives from a study of neurological immune-mediated disorders. cDNA was made by 5'RACE with 10-nucleotide random UMIs. TCRdb independently ran MiXCR on the 5' RACE reads; one entry per CDR3 protein. The top ten hold 6.5% to 9% of the sample, which has 70,000 to 90,000 distinct CDR3 sequences, 5% to 6.5% seen once. The CDR3 extends over 15 amino acids. CDR1 is SGHTA, CDR2 FQGNSA, per germline. Trimming left V 5 bases short and J 0 bases short, with 8 bases between. Overall study results and limits: None of the CDR3 amino acid sequences of expanded clones were shared across subjects, and this suggested private repertoires in all groups. As far as clinical or MRI features were concerned, none was associated with the multiple sclerosis repertoire cluster. It was the repertoires of 18 of 34 multiple sclerosis patients that phylogenetic grouping placed in one related-CDR3 cluster, which is a possible signature.

This clonotype has ten or more counts. Antigen unknown. Noted time point: longitudinal time-point 2. This clonotype originated in an older woman with multiple sclerosis. Sequencing was performed on PBMCs. The chain uses TRBV7-2 and TRBJ2-6; D is possibly TRBD1 (5 bases). The DNA of the CDR3 is TGTGCCAGCAGCCGCGACAGCTCTGGGGCCAACGTCCTGACTTTC. This sequence encodes CASSRDSSGANVLTF.